The 24 T cell receptor beta chains below come from one sample, sequenced in a study of T cell changes during pregnancy in multiple sclerosis. The repertoire was sequenced with immunoSEQ multiplex PCR; TCRdb's copy has only in-frame clones and lacks some. This sample has over 80,000 clones, with just under 95% found just once. The specimen was peripheral blood, collected in the third trimester of pregnancy. These receptors were taken from a female donor in good health, enrolled as a control in a pregnancy study.

The chain links TRBV19 to TRBJ2-7; 11 bases map to TRBD2. Trimming removed 8 bases from V and 5 bases from J; junction bases left unmatched: 17. The CDR3 spans 17 residues. Germline CDR1 and CDR2: LNHDA and SQIVND (reference sequence). The CDR3 bases are TGTGCCAGTGGTACTAGCGGGAGCCCAATAATCCCTAACGAGCAGTACTTC. It yields the protein CASGTSGSPIIPNEQYF.

J is TRBJ2-7 and V is TRBV15, with TRBD2 matching 9 bases. CDR3 length: 13 residues. J gave up 4 bases and V 8 bases, and 6 bases lay outside the gene matches. Germline V gene data show CDR1 as LNHNV and CDR2 as YYDKDF (reference sequence). The CDR3, as DNA: TGTGCCACCCAAGTAGCGGGAGTGTACGAGCAGTACTTC. It codes for CATQVAGVYEQYF.

The chain uses TRBV28 and TRBJ2-3; 8 nucleotides line up with TRBD1. V was pared by 7 bases and J by 0 bases, with 9 bases of the junction left unmatched. This CDR3 is built from 16 residues. Germline V gives CDR1 MDHEN, CDR2 SYDVKM. CDR3 region: CASTPVRDRSTDTQYF. In DNA form, the CDR3 reads TGTGCCAGCACCCCCGTCCGGGACAGGAGCACAGATACGCAGTATTTT. Drawing the rest from reference TRBV28 and TRBJ2-3, the complete variable domain is DVKVTQSSRYLVKRTGEKVFLECVQDMDHENMFWYRQDPGLGLRLIYFSYDVKMKEKGDIPEGYSVSREKKERFSLILESASTNQTSMYLCASTPVRDRSTDTQYFGPGTRLTVL.

This sequence joins TRBV5-4 and TRBJ1-6; 12 bases are a match to TRBD1. Per the germline V gene, CDR1 is SGHNT and CDR2 is YYREEE (reference sequence). Trimming took 4 bases from V and 8 from J; bases not matched to a gene: 7. CDR3 length: 16 amino acids. The CDR3 reads CASSPGTGGLDSPLHF. The CDR3 DNA is TGTGCCAGCAGCCCTGGGACAGGGGGCTTGGATTCACCCCTCCACTTT. Using reference TRBV5-4 and TRBJ1-6 for the parts outside the CDR3, the full variable domain is ETGVTQSPTHLIKTRGQQVTLRCSSQSGHNTVSWYQQALGQGPQFIFQYYREEENGRGNFPPRFSGLQFPNYSSELNVNALELDDSALYLCASSPGTGGLDSPLHFGNGTRLTVT.

The J gene is TRBJ2-7, the V gene TRBV7-9; 7 nucleotides line up with TRBD2. Germline values: CDR1 SEHNR, CDR2 FQNEAQ (reference sequence). CDR3 size: 16 residues. The V segment lost 3 bases and the J segment 2 bases; nucleotides outside the gene matches: 10. CDR3 nucleotide sequence: TGTGCCAGCAGCTTCCCGCCCGGGGGGACCGCCTACGAGCAGTACTTC. Translated, it gives CASSFPPGGTAYEQYF.

The chain recombines TRBV5-1 with TRBJ2-1; 12 bases are shared with TRBD2. Germline CDR1 SGHRS, CDR2 YFSETQ. Losses at the gene ends were 2 bases for V and 0 bases for J; bases not matched to a gene: 3. This CDR3 contains 17 residues. This CDR3 reads CASSLRLAGASYNEQFF. CDR3 nucleotide sequence: TGCGCCAGCAGCTTACGACTAGCGGGGGCCTCCTACAATGAGCAGTTCTTC.

The CDR3 loop reads CASSRAGGPYEQYF. The CDR3 region has the DNA TGTGCCAGCAGCCGAGCGGGAGGCCCCTACGAGCAGTACTTC. The gene calls are TRBV2 and TRBJ2-7, with 9 bases identical to TRBD2. The CDR3 consists of 14 residues. Per the germline V gene, CDR1 is SNHLY and CDR2 is FYNNEI. V lost 6 bases to trimming and J lost 2 bases; unmatched junction nucleotides: 5.

The chain carries TRBV11-2 and TRBJ1-1, with unresolved D. Between the trimmed V and J ends, which lost 5 bases and 6 bases, there was a span of 10 bases. Germline assignment: CDR1 SGHAT and CDR2 FQNNGV. CDR3 length: 12 amino acids. The CDR3 nucleotides read TGTGCCAGCAGCCCTATCTTTTCTGAAGCTTTCTTT. This gives the protein CASSPIFSEAFF.

V is TRBV19 and J is TRBJ2-3; 7 bases match TRBD2. This CDR3 region has 14 residues. Per the germline V gene, CDR1 is LNHDA and CDR2 is SQIVND (reference sequence). V lost 7 bases to trimming and J lost 0 bases; unmatched junction nucleotides: 4. DNA for the CDR3: TGTGCCAGTACAGCGGGGTTCAGCACAGATACGCAGTATTTT. Translating it yields CASTAGFSTDTQYF.

In its sample, this clone was seen once. The V gene is TRBV28, the J gene TRBJ1-3; TRBD1 might be the D (5 bases). Trimming removed 0 bases at V and 1 base at J, with 10 bases between. The CDR3 runs 16 residues. The germline CDR1 and CDR2 sequences are MDHEN and SYDVKM. CDR3 nucleotides: TGTGCCAGCAGTTTATGGACTAGGGGTTCTGGAAACACCATATATTTT. It yields the protein CASSLWTRGSGNTIYF.

The V call is TRBV28, the J call TRBJ2-7; 9 bases align to TRBD2. This CDR3 is 15 amino acids long. CDR1 is MDHEN and CDR2 is SYDVKM in the germline V gene. Trimming at V came to 5 bases and at J to 6 bases, leaving 11 bases not matched to a gene. The CDR3 region has the DNA TGTGCCAGCAGTCGGGGGGTAGCGGGAGTCTTCGAGCAGTACTTC. Amino acids: CASSRGVAGVFEQYF.

CDR3 protein: CASSSGGAGTSEQYF. Written as DNA, the CDR3 is TGTGCCAGCAGCTCGGGAGGGGCAGGGACCTCCGAGCAGTACTTC. V and J are TRBV5-4 and TRBJ2-7, with 8 bases lining up with TRBD2. From germline, CDR1 is SGHNT and CDR2 YYREEE (reference sequence). This CDR3 contains 15 residues. V dropped 3 bases and J dropped 6; count of bases not matched to a gene: 11.

The chain is built from TRBV7-9 and TRBJ2-7, with TRBD2 matching over 10 bases. The V segment lost 5 bases and the J segment 0 bases; nucleotides outside the gene matches: 7. This CDR3 has 16 amino acids. The germline V gene encodes CDR1 SEHNR and CDR2 FQNEAQ (reference sequence). CDR3 in DNA: TGTGCCAGCAGCGGCCAGACTAGCGGGCCCTCCTACGAGCAGTACTTC. Translation: CASSGQTSGPSYEQYF.

V gene TRBV7-2 combines with J gene TRBJ1-5; D remains unclear. The CDR3 loop spans 13 amino acids. The germline V gene has CDR1 SGHTA and CDR2 FQGNSA. V dropped 6 bases and J dropped 4 bases, with 10 bases sitting between them. The CDR3 DNA is TGTGCCAGCAGAGGGCCGGGGAATCAGCCCCAGCATTTT. It translates to CASRGPGNQPQHF. Supplemented by reference TRBV7-2 and TRBJ1-5, the full variable domain reads GAGVSQSPSNKVTEKGKDVELRCDPISGHTALYWYRQSLGQGLEFLIYFQGNSAPDKSGLPSDRFSAERTGGSVSTLTIQRTQQEDSAVYLCASRGPGNQPQHFGDGTRLSIL.

About this clone itself: This sample includes further DNA sequences coding for the same CDR3. This chain joins TRBV5-1 and TRBJ2-7, with D maybe TRBD2 (5 bases). Germline V gives CDR1 SGHRS, CDR2 YFSETQ. Between the trimmed V and J ends, which lost 2 bases and 3 bases, there was a span of 9 bases. The CDR3 runs 13 residues. CDR3 nucleotides: TGCGCCAGCAGCTTCGGCACTAGCTACGAGCAGTACTTC. Translation: CASSFGTSYEQYF.

The chain links TRBV28 to TRBJ1-2; a weak D match, TRBD1 (6 bases). Germline V gene lookup returns CDR1 MDHEN and CDR2 SYDVKM. This CDR3 is built from 15 residues. The V and J ends lost 2 bases and 7 bases respectively, with 17 bases between them. The CDR3 DNA follows: TGTGCCAGCAGTTTAGGTTCCAGGGACATTTCTGGCTACACCTTC. Protein product: CASSLGSRDISGYTF.

The chain links TRBV5-6 to TRBJ2-7, with unresolved D. The ends were cut back, 1 base at V and 3 bases at J, with 5 bases in the middle. Looked up from germline, CDR1 is SGHDT and CDR2 is YYEEEE. The CDR3 is 12 amino acids. The CDR3 sequence is CASSLYSYEQYF. The CDR3 DNA reads TGTGCCAGCAGCTTGTACAGCTACGAGCAGTACTTC.

This clone was seen more than once but under ten times. The rearrangement joins TRBV28 to TRBJ1-5, with 8 bases fitting TRBD1. V lost 1 base to trimming and J lost 6 bases; unmatched junction nucleotides: 5. The germline gives CDR1 MDHEN, CDR2 SYDVKM. The length of the CDR3 is 15 residues. This CDR3 reads CASSLLQGDSQPQHF. In nucleotides, the CDR3 is TGTGCCAGCAGTTTATTACAGGGGGATTCTCAGCCCCAGCATTTT.

By its share, this clone is medium-sized. The rearrangement uses TRBV2 and TRBJ2-3; perhaps TRBD1 as D (6 bases). The germline V gene has CDR1 SNHLY and CDR2 FYNNEI. The CDR3 totals 15 residues. The V and J ends lost 1 base and 4 bases respectively, with 12 bases between them. CDR3 sequence (DNA): TGTGCCAGCAGTGAAGGGAGTGGGGGCGCAGATACGCAGTATTTT. It codes for CASSEGSGGADTQYF.

This clone showed up just once. The rearrangement links TRBV19 to TRBJ2-1; D is unclear. Germline CDR1 LNHDA, CDR2 SQIVND (reference sequence). The CDR3 is 14 amino acids. Deletions cut 6 bases from V and 8 bases from J, with 17 bases between. CDR3: CASRWRQNGDEQFF. As DNA, the CDR3 is TGTGCCAGTAGGTGGCGCCAAAATGGAGATGAGCAGTTCTTC.

The chain joins TRBV2 to TRBJ2-1; 8 positions agree with TRBD2. CDR3 length equals 13 residues. V lost 6 bases and J lost 6; bases outside the gene matches: 4. Germline V gene data show CDR1 as SNHLY and CDR2 as FYNNEI. The DNA of the CDR3 is TGTGCCAGCAGGGGACTAGGCGGCAATGAGCAGTTCTTC. Protein product: CASRGLGGNEQFF.

This chain joins TRBV15 and TRBJ2-7, with D unclear. The CDR3 is 13 amino acids. Trimming stripped 5 bases from V and 4 bases from J, with 12 bases between. CDR1 is LNHNV, CDR2 YYDKDF, per germline (reference sequence). The CDR3 sequence is CATSRSRQYEQYF. CDR3 DNA sequence: TGTGCCACCAGCCGCTCACGACAATACGAGCAGTACTTC.

The chain couples TRBV2 to TRBJ2-1, with 9 nucleotides matching TRBD1. The germline V gene encodes CDR1 SNHLY and CDR2 FYNNEI. The CDR3 runs 14 residues. V trimming: 5 bases; J trimming: 5 bases; junction bases outside the gene matches: 4. The CDR3 bases are TGTGCCAGCAGTCACAGGGGGCTTGACAATGAGCAGTTCTTC. Amino acid sequence: CASSHRGLDNEQFF.

This rearrangement joins TRBV6-1 to TRBJ2-5; D remains unclear. Germline-derived CDR1 and CDR2 are MNHNS and SASEGT. V gave up 2 bases and J gave up 5 bases, with 12 bases separating them. CDR3 length equals 14 residues. The chain's CDR3 is CASSERVELETQYF. The CDR3 nucleotides are TGTGCCAGCAGTGAACGGGTCGAGCTTGAGACCCAGTACTTC.